The clone carrying this TCR beta chain was seen a few times. Its antigen is unidentified. The V gene end was trimmed by 1 base and the J gene end by 8 bases; junction bases not matched to a gene: 5. Per germline, CDR1 LNHNV and CDR2 YYDKDF (reference sequence). The CDR3 consists of 14 residues. MiXCR, applied by TCRdb to the reads, yields one record per CDR3 protein. The table shows approximately 400,000 distinct CDR3 sequences, with approximately 33% occurring only once. The source of the sample is a study of T cell repertoires in cytomegalovirus infection. About the study: CMV infection and matching HLA type were both indicated by public TCR beta signatures.

Findings and caveats of the study: Of the TCR beta families, the public ones yielded a cumulative frequency that identified carriers of CMV plus the relevant HLA. In two of eight donors, the top clonotype was HLA-C-restricted CMV-specific.

The rearrangement uses TRBV15 and TRBJ2-1, with 7 bases identical to TRBD2. Sequencing used PBMCs. The TCR originated in a human donor in good health (CMV status not recorded). Some clones in this sample may be carry-over from other donors' samples. The CDR3 coding sequence is TGTGCCACCAGCAGAGCTCGACTAGCCTATGAGCAGTTCTTC. Translation gives CATSRARLAYEQFF.